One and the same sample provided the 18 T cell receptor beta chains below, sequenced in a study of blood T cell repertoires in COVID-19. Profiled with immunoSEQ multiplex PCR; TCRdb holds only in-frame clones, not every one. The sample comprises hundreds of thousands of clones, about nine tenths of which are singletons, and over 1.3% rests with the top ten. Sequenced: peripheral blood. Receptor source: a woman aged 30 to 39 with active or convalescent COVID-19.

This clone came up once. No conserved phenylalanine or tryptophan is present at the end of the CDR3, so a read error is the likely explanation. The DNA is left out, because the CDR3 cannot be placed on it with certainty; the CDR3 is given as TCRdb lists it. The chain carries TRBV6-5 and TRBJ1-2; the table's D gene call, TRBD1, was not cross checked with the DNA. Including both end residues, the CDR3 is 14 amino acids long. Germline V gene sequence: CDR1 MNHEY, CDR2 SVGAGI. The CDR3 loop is CASSYSMLRDRWSL.

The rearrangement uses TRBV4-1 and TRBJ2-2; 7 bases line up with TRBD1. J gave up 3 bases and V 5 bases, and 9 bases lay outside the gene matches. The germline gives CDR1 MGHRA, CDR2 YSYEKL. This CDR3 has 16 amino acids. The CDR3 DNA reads TGCGCCAGCAGCAGAAGAGGGGGCGCGGACACCGGGGAGCTGTTTTTT. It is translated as CASSRRGGADTGELFF.

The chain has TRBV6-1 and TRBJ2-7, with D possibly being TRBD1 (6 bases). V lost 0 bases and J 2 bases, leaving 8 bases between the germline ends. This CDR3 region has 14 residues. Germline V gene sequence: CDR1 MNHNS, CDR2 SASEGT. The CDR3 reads CASSEAGQPYEQYF. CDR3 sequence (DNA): TGTGCCAGCAGTGAAGCTGGACAGCCCTACGAGCAGTACTTC.

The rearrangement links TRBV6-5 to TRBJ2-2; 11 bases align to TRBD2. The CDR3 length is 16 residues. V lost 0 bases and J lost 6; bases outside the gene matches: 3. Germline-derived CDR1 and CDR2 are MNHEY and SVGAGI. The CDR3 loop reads CASSYSGLAGPGELFF. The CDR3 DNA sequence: TGTGCCAGCAGTTACTCAGGACTAGCGGGTCCCGGGGAGCTGTTTTTT.

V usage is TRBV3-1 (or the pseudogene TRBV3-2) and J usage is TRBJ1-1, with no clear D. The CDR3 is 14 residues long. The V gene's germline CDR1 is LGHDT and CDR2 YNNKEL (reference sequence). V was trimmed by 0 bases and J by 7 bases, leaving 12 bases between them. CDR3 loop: CASSQEGGFFEAFF. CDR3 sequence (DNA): TGTGCCAGCAGCCAAGAGGGAGGGTTCTTTGAAGCTTTCTTT.

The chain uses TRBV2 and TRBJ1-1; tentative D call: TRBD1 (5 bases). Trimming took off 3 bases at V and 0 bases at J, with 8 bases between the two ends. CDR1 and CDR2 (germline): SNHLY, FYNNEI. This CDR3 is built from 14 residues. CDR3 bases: TGTGCCAGCAGTGAGACAGCCTTGAACACTGAAGCTTTCTTT. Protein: CASSETALNTEAFF. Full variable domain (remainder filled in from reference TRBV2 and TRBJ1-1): EPEVTQTPSHQVTQMGQEVILRCVPISNHLYFYWYRQILGQKVEFLVSFYNNEISEKSEIFDDQFSVERPDGSNFTLKIRSTKLEDSAMYFCASSETALNTEAFFGQGTRLTVV.

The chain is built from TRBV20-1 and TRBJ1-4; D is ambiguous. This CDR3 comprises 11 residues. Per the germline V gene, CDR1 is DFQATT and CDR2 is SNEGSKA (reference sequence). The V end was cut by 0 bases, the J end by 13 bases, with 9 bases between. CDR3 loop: CSARDGDLLFF. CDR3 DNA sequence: TGCAGTGCTAGAGATGGAGATTTACTGTTTTTT.

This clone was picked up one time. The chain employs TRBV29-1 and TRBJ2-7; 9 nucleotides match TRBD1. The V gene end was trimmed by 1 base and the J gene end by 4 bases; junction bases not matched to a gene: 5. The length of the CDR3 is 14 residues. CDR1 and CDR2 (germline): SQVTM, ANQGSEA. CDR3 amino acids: CSVEVTGGGYEQYF. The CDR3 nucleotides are TGCAGCGTTGAAGTTACAGGGGGCGGATACGAGCAGTACTTC.

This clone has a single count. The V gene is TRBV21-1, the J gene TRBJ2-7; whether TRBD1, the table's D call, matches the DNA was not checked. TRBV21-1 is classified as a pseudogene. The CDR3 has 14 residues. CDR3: CASSKVLQTYEQYF. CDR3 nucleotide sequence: TGTGCCAGCAGCAAAGTCTTGCAGACCTACGAGCAGTACTTC.

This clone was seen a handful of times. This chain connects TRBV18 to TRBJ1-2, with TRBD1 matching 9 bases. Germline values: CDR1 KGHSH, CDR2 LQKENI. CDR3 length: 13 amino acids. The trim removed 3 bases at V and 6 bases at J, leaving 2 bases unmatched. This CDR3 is CASSPTGGDGYTF. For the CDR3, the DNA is TGTGCCAGCTCACCGACAGGGGGAGATGGCTACACCTTC.

The CDR3 is CASSQYRDGELFF. Written as DNA, the CDR3 is TGTGCCAGCAGCCAATACAGGGACGGGGAGCTGTTTTTT. This chain joins TRBV3-1 (or the pseudogene TRBV3-2) and TRBJ2-2; D might be TRBD1 (6 bases). The CDR3 consists of 13 residues. With 2 bases removed from V and 7 bases from J, the gap between germline ends came to 8 bases. Germline CDR1 LGHDT, CDR2 YNNKEL (reference sequence).

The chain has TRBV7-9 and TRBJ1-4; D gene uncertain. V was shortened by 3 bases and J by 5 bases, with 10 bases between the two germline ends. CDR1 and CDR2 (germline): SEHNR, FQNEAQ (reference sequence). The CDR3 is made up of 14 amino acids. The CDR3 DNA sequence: TGTGCCAGCAGCTTTTTTGCAGGAAATGAAAAACTGTTTTTT. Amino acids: CASSFFAGNEKLFF.

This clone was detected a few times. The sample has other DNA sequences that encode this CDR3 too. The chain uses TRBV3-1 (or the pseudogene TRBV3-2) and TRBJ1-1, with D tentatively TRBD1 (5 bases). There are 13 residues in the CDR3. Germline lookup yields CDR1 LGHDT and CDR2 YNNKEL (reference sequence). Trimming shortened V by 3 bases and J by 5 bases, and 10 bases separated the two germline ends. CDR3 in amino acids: CASSQGLGTEAFF. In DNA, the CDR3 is TGTGCCAGCAGCCAGGGGCTGGGGACTGAAGCTTTCTTT.

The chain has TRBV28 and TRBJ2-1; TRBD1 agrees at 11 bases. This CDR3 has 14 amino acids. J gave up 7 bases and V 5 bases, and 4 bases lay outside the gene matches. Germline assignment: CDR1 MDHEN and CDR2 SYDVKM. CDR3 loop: CASSGTGGGNEQFF. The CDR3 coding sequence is TGTGCCAGCAGTGGGACAGGGGGAGGGAATGAGCAGTTCTTC.

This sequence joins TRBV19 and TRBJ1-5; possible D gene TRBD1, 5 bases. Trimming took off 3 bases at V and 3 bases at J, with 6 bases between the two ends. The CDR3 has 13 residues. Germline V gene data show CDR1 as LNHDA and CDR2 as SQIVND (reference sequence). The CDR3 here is CASSIGHNQPQHF. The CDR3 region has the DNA TGTGCCAGTAGTATCGGACACAATCAGCCCCAGCATTTT.

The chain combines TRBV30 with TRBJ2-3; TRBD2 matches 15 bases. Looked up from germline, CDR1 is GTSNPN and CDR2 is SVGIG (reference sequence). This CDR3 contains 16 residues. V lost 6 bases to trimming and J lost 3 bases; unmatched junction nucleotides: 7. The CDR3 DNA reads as TGTGCCTGTCCCGGACTAGCGGGGGGGCCGACAGATACGCAGTATTTT. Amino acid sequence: CACPGLAGGPTDTQYF.

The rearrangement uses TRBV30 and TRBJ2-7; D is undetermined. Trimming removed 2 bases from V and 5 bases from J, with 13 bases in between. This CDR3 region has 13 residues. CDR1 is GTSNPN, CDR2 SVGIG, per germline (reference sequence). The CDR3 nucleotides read TGTGCCTGGAGTCTTGCAGGATCTCACGAGCAGTACTTC. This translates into CAWSLAGSHEQYF.

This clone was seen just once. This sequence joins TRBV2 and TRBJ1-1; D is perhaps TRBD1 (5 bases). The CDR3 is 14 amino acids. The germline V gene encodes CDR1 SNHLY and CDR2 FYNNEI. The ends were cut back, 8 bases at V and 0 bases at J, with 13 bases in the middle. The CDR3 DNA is TGTGCCAGCGAAATGGACACTGTGAACACTGAAGCTTTCTTT. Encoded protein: CASEMDTVNTEAFF.